The next 11 T cell receptor beta chains were all read from a single sample in a study of blood T cell repertoires in COVID-19. Profiling relied on immunoSEQ multiplex PCR, and the TCRdb table lists in-frame clones only, not all of them. The table shows about 200,000 clones, with about 88% occurring only once. The sequencing sample was made of PBMCs or T cells enriched from blood (not recorded which). The receptors stem from a woman in her 30s who had been exposed to COVID-19.

This clone showed up just once. The genes are TRBV24-1 and TRBJ2-1; 7 nucleotides match TRBD1. The CDR3 length is 18 residues. Germline assignment: CDR1 KGHDR and CDR2 SFDVKD. The junction had 11 bases not matched to a gene; V was cut back by 4 bases and J by 0 bases. CDR3 coding DNA: TGTGCCACCAGTGACGTACCGGGACAGATGAGCTCCTACAATGAGCAGTTCTTC. It translates to CATSDVPGQMSSYNEQFF.

The chain carries TRBV9 and TRBJ2-3, with TRBD2 identical over 9 bases. Germline V gives CDR1 SGDLS, CDR2 YYNGEE. The CDR3 is 16 residues long. The V gene end was trimmed by 4 bases and the J gene end by 2 bases; junction bases not matched to a gene: 8. CDR3 sequence: CASSTRTSVDTDTQYF. The DNA of the CDR3 is TGTGCCAGCAGCACCAGGACTAGCGTGGACACAGATACGCAGTATTTT.

The rearrangement links TRBV19 to TRBJ2-3; D perhaps matches TRBD1 (6 bases). Germline CDR1 reads LNHDA; CDR2 reads SQIVND (reference sequence). V was trimmed by 8 bases and J by 0 bases, leaving 15 bases between them. The CDR3 contains 15 residues. This chain's CDR3 is CASDPGDTSTDTQYF. The CDR3 bases are TGTGCCAGTGACCCAGGGGACACTAGCACAGATACGCAGTATTTT.

The chain joins TRBV9 to TRBJ1-2, with unresolved D. Looked up from germline, CDR1 is SGDLS and CDR2 is YYNGEE. This CDR3 has 17 amino acids. V was cut by 0 bases and J by 6 bases, with 21 bases left in between. The CDR3 sequence: CASSVDLRSLDRDGYTF. DNA for the CDR3: TGTGCCAGCAGCGTAGATCTCCGTTCTCTGGATCGGGATGGCTACACCTTC. Full variable domain (remainder filled in from reference TRBV9 and TRBJ1-2): DSGVTQTPKHLITATGQRVTLRCSPRSGDLSVYWYQQSLDQGLQFLIQYYNGEERAKGNILERFSAQQFPDLHSELNLSSLELGDSALYFCASSVDLRSLDRDGYTFGSGTRLTVV.

This clone showed up just once. The chain links TRBV5-1 to TRBJ2-7; 8 nucleotides match TRBD2. The CDR3 loop spans 16 amino acids. J lost 3 bases, V lost 0 bases, and 8 bases had no gene match. Per the germline V gene, CDR1 is SGHRS and CDR2 is YFSETQ. The CDR3: CASSLAVGRGDYEQYF. The CDR3 nucleotides are TGCGCCAGCAGCTTGGCCGTAGGGCGGGGGGACTACGAGCAGTACTTC.

The rearrangement links TRBV4-1 to TRBJ2-2; D not certain. CDR3 length: 15 residues. Trimming cost V 0 bases and J 2 bases, with 7 bases left between them. The germline V gene has CDR1 MGHRA and CDR2 YSYEKL. This CDR3 is CASSQDPVNTGELFF. In nucleotides, the CDR3 is TGCGCCAGCAGCCAAGATCCGGTTAACACCGGGGAGCTGTTTTTT.

This chain links TRBV18 with TRBJ2-3, with 13 nucleotides matching TRBD2. V gave up 3 bases and J gave up 1 base; unmatched junction bases: 4. The CDR3 consists of 17 residues. The V gene's germline CDR1 is KGHSH and CDR2 LQKENI. The CDR3: CASSPLGLAGGTDTQYF. CDR3 sequence (DNA): TGTGCCAGCTCACCCCTCGGACTAGCGGGGGGCACAGATACGCAGTATTTT.

This chain connects TRBV2 to TRBJ1-2; possible D gene TRBD1, 6 bases. The CDR3 contains 14 residues. Germline CDR1 reads SNHLY; CDR2 reads FYNNEI. V was cut by 3 bases and J by 4 bases, with 12 bases left in between. The CDR3 DNA is TGTGCCAGCAGTGAGCAGGGGACAAGCTATGGCTACACCTTC. Translating it yields CASSEQGTSYGYTF. The full variable domain, completed using reference TRBV2 and TRBJ1-2, is EPEVTQTPSHQVTQMGQEVILRCVPISNHLYFYWYRQILGQKVEFLVSFYNNEISEKSEIFDDQFSVERPDGSNFTLKIRSTKLEDSAMYFCASSEQGTSYGYTFGSGTRLTVV.

The chain uses TRBV6-5 and TRBJ2-2; D perhaps matches TRBD2 (6 bases). Trimming took off 3 bases at V and 6 bases at J, with 14 bases between the two ends. The germline V gene encodes CDR1 MNHEY and CDR2 SVGAGI. The CDR3 is 15 amino acids. DNA for the CDR3: TGTGCCAGCAGTTATGAGGAGGGGAAGGCCGGGGAGCTGTTTTTT. Residues: CASSYEEGKAGELFF.

The chain has TRBV27 and TRBJ1-6, with 7 bases fitting TRBD1. Germline assignment: CDR1 MNHEY and CDR2 SMNVEV (reference sequence). The CDR3 sequence is 14 residues long. Trimming took 5 bases from V and 9 from J; bases not matched to a gene: 7. CDR3 sequence: CASSRQGMGSPLHF. The CDR3 coding sequence is TGTGCCAGCAGTAGACAGGGAATGGGTTCACCCCTCCACTTT.

The chain is built from TRBV27 and TRBJ2-4, with D maybe TRBD1 (6 bases). This CDR3 is built from 18 residues. Trimming took off 5 bases at V and 0 bases at J, with 20 bases between the two ends. Germline V CDR1 and CDR2: MNHEY, SMNVEV (reference sequence). CDR3 sequence (DNA): TGTGCCAGCAGTCCATACCTCCGGGACAACCTAGCCAAAAACATTCAGTACTTC. Translation: CASSPYLRDNLAKNIQYF.